This T cell receptor beta chain appears in the sequencing data of a study of blood T cell repertoires in COVID-19. Turning to the study itself: The study drew acute and convalescent COVID-19 samples from the United States, Italy and Spain. The analysed material was cDNA or gDNA that came from T cells, B-cell-depleted T cells, or PBMCs.

Original data processing: Estimated nucleated cell counts came from reference gene primer amplification. This table comes from immunoSEQ multiplex PCR, and its TCRdb copy is limited to in-frame clones, with some not included. V and J calls and clone size are given by that table; D and trimming were obtained from the DNA. The data hold 95,000 to 150,000 clones, with 70% to 85% observed a single time. The germline V gene has CDR1 SGHTA and CDR2 FQGNSA. V was trimmed by 2 bases and J by 6 bases, leaving 8 bases between them. This CDR3 is built from 13 residues. The origin of this receptor is an older woman with acute or convalescent COVID-19. The V gene is TRBV7-2, the J gene TRBJ1-5, with D possibly matching TRBD1 (5 bases). What was sequenced was peripheral blood. CDR3 region: CASSLQRGQPQHF. The CDR3 region has the DNA TGTGCCAGCAGCTTACAAAGGGGTCAGCCCCAGCATTTT.